These 20 T cell receptor beta chains were all obtained from the same sample, sequenced in a study of response to subunit inactivated influenza vaccine. TCRdb called the RT-PCR reads again in MiXCR, with one record for every CDR3 protein. Of more than 500,000 distinct CDR3 sequences in the sample, 11% were seen once. The data were also submitted as part of a second study, on T cells expressing NK-cell markers. That study adds: What made the TCR beta cDNA was 5'RACE template switching with UMIs.

The sequencing here drew on PBMCs from blood, taken on the day of vaccination. The source of these receptors is a man over 45 who received an inactivated influenza vaccine.

The genes are TRBV27 and TRBJ2-2, with D possibly being TRBD2 (6 bases). The V end was cut by 3 bases, the J end by 3 bases, with 14 bases between. The CDR3 is made up of 16 amino acids. Germline CDR1 is MNHEY and CDR2 is SMNVEV (reference sequence). The CDR3 DNA is TGTGCCAGCAGTTTTATCGGCGGGGATCACACCGGGGAGCTGTTTTTT. It translates to CASSFIGGDHTGELFF.

In its sample, this clonotype was seen a few times. This rearrangement joins TRBV15 to TRBJ2-1; 10 bases fit TRBD2. Trimming at V came to 0 bases and at J to 4 bases, leaving 3 bases not matched to a gene. Germline CDR1 is LNHNV and CDR2 is YYDKDF (reference sequence). The CDR3 contains 16 residues. The DNA of the CDR3 is TGTGCCACCAGCAGAGATCTAGCGGGGGTATACAATGAGCAGTTCTTC. As protein: CATSRDLAGVYNEQFF.

This clonotype has more than one count but fewer than ten. The V and J genes are TRBV7-2 and TRBJ2-7, with TRBD1 identical over 8 bases. Germline V gene data show CDR1 as SGHTA and CDR2 as FQGNSA. Unmatched junction bases numbered 5, after V lost 0 bases and J lost 4 bases. This CDR3 comprises 15 residues. Written as DNA, the CDR3 is TGTGCCAGCAGCTTAGCCGTCGACAGGGGTTACGAGCAGTACTTC. Encoded protein: CASSLAVDRGYEQYF.

This chain uses TRBV9 with TRBJ2-2, with a weak D call TRBD2 (6 bases). CDR1 is SGDLS, CDR2 YYNGEE, per germline. V was pared by 4 bases and J by 0 bases, with 13 bases between. This CDR3 is built from 16 residues. Here the CDR3 DNA reads TGTGCCAGCAGCCGTGGCGGGACGGCGAACACCGGGGAGCTGTTTTTT. Its translation: CASSRGGTANTGELFF.

The chain has TRBV10-3 and TRBJ1-1; possibly TRBD1 for D (5 bases). CDR1 is ENHRY, CDR2 SYGVKD, per germline. The CDR3 runs to 11 residues. With 10 bases removed from V and 6 bases from J, the gap between germline ends came to 12 bases. The CDR3 protein is CATRVWAEAFF. CDR3 bases: TGTGCCACCAGGGTCTGGGCTGAAGCTTTCTTT.

This clonotype was observed a handful of times. The chain couples TRBV24-1 to TRBJ1-5, with 9 bases matching TRBD1. Trimming took 7 bases from V and 0 from J; bases not matched to a gene: 12. The CDR3 is 18 residues long. Germline V gives CDR1 KGHDR, CDR2 SFDVKD. The chain's CDR3 is CATSAGTGTLYSNQPQHF. CDR3 sequence (DNA): TGTGCCACCAGCGCCGGGACAGGGACCCTATATAGCAATCAGCCCCAGCATTTT.

The chain is built from TRBV5-1 and TRBJ2-1; D may correspond to TRBD1 or TRBD2 (6 bases each). The germline V gene has CDR1 SGHRS and CDR2 YFSETQ. The CDR3 spans 16 residues. Trimming shortened V by 1 base and J by 0 bases, and 11 bases separated the two germline ends. The CDR3 loop reads CASSLYGGSSYNEQFF. CDR3 nucleotide sequence: TGCGCCAGCAGCTTGTACGGGGGCAGCTCCTACAATGAGCAGTTCTTC.

J is TRBJ2-7 and V is TRBV10-3; D possibly matches TRBD1 or TRBD2 (5 bases each). The length of the CDR3 is 14 residues. Between the trimmed V and J ends, which lost 4 bases and 5 bases, there was a span of 15 bases. CDR1 and CDR2 from the germline V gene are ENHRY and SYGVKD. CDR3 DNA sequence: TGTGCCATCAGTGTCGCGAGGGGCAACGACGAGCAGTACTTC. Translated, it gives CAISVARGNDEQYF.

This clonotype was counted many times. The chain recombines TRBV12-3 or TRBV12-4 with TRBJ2-7, with D hard to call. The CDR3 runs 14 residues. V was pared by 1 base and J by 1 base, with 8 bases between. The CDR3 here is CASSLGQQSYEQYF. The DNA of the CDR3 is TGTGCCAGCAGTTTAGGGCAGCAATCCTACGAGCAGTACTTC.

The chain employs TRBV7-8 and TRBJ2-1; D is uncertain. In germline, CDR1 is SGHVS, CDR2 FQNEAQ. V was cut by 0 bases and J by 4 bases, with 7 bases left in between. The CDR3 totals 14 residues. The CDR3 loop is CASSLARTYNEQFF. CDR3 DNA sequence: TGTGCCAGCAGCTTAGCCCGCACATACAATGAGCAGTTCTTC. Full variable domain (rest looked up from reference TRBV7-8 and TRBJ2-1): GAGVSQSPRYKVAKRGQDVALRCDPISGHVSLFWYQQALGQGPEFLTYFQNEAQLDKSGLPSDRFFAERPEGSVSTLKIQRTQQEDSAVYLCASSLARTYNEQFFGPGTRLTVL.

This clonotype occurred a few times. The CDR3 coding sequence is TGCGCCAGCAGCTTGGGTTCAGCGAACACCGGGGAGCTGTTTTTT. Translating gives CASSLGSANTGELFF. The J gene is TRBJ2-2, the V gene TRBV5-1; D gene unclear. Trimming cost V 0 bases and J 0 bases, with 6 bases left between them. The CDR3 totals 15 residues. Germline assignment: CDR1 SGHRS and CDR2 YFSETQ.

In this sample, this clonotype turned up many times. The CDR3 coding sequence is TGTGCCAGCAGTCATTCCGGCGGGGAGCTGTTTTTT. Translation: CASSHSGGELFF. The chain has TRBV11-3 and TRBJ2-2; D gene ambiguous. CDR3 length equals 12 residues. Germline V gene lookup returns CDR1 SGHNT and CDR2 YENEEA. V lost 6 bases to trimming and J lost 7 bases, with 9 bases between them.

This clonotype has a handful of counts. The chain uses TRBV7-8 and TRBJ2-3; TRBD1 matches 7 bases. The CDR3 contains 13 residues. J gave up 0 bases and V 7 bases, and 1 base lay outside the gene matches. Germline V gene data show CDR1 as SGHVS and CDR2 as FQNEAQ. The CDR3 nucleotides are TGTGCCAGCAACAGGGGAAGCACAGATACGCAGTATTTT. Residues: CASNRGSTDTQYF.

This clonotype was recorded many times. The V and J genes are TRBV12-3 or TRBV12-4 and TRBJ1-5; no reliable D call. Trimming stripped 3 bases from V and 4 bases from J, with 4 bases between. This CDR3 contains 12 residues. The CDR3 coding sequence is TGTGCCAGCAGTTTGGGGAATCAGCCCCAGCATTTT. The encoded protein is CASSLGNQPQHF.

The chain employs TRBV7-9 and TRBJ2-1; D remains ambiguous. Looked up from germline, CDR1 is SEHNR and CDR2 is FQNEAQ (reference sequence). The V end lost 5 bases, the J end lost 6 bases, and 11 bases lay between the germline ends. There are 13 residues in the CDR3. In nucleotides, the CDR3 is TGTGCCAGCAGCCTCGTCCTTTCCAATGAGCAGTTCTTC. Its protein is CASSLVLSNEQFF.

The V and J genes are TRBV18 and TRBJ1-2; D call uncertain. The CDR3 extends over 12 amino acids. Per the germline V gene, CDR1 is KGHSH and CDR2 is LQKENI. The ends were cut back, 0 bases at V and 8 bases at J, with 7 bases in the middle. The CDR3 protein is CASSPPAGGYTF. CDR3 DNA sequence: TGTGCCAGCTCACCACCTGCGGGGGGCTACACCTTC.

The V call is TRBV21-1, the J call TRBJ1-1; the table calls TRBD1, which could not be checked here. TRBV21-1 is noted as a pseudogene. The CDR3 spans 16 residues. The CDR3 reads CANTPDRGIGNTEAFF. The CDR3 DNA reads TGTGCCAACACCCCGGACAGGGGAATTGGGAACACTGAAGCTTTCTTT.

V is TRBV4-3 and J is TRBJ2-5; D gene uncertain. The V end lost 0 bases, the J end lost 1 base, and 15 bases lay between the germline ends. The CDR3 is 17 residues long. Germline V gene lookup returns CDR1 LGHNA and CDR2 YSLEER. The CDR3: CASSQDRDLGPQETQYF. The CDR3 DNA reads as TGCGCCAGCAGCCAAGACCGAGACCTGGGTCCCCAAGAGACCCAGTACTTC.

This clonotype was counted between two and nine times. The CDR3 sequence is CASSSNDGNTQYF. CDR3 DNA sequence: TGCGCCAGCAGCTCAAATGACGGAAATACGCAGTATTTT. The chain has TRBV5-1 and TRBJ2-3, with D hard to call. V was pared by 3 bases and J by 7 bases, with 12 bases between. The germline V gene encodes CDR1 SGHRS and CDR2 YFSETQ. The CDR3 consists of 13 residues.

In this sample, this clonotype turned up a few times. The rearrangement uses TRBV28 and TRBJ2-1, with D maybe TRBD2 (6 bases). V was cut by 5 bases and J by 2 bases, with 13 bases left in between. This CDR3 spans 15 amino acids. Per germline, CDR1 MDHEN and CDR2 SYDVKM. CDR3 coding DNA: TGTGCCAGCAGTCCAGGGAGGAGGGCCTACAATGAGCAGTTCTTC. It encodes CASSPGRRAYNEQFF.